The entry below describes one T cell receptor beta chain. This sample stems from a study of OX40 agonist ivuxolimab in advanced cancers. About the study: As their treatment, patients were administered ivuxolimab, an agonistic anti-OX40 (CD134) antibody.

Germline assignment: CDR1 SGHRS and CDR2 YFSETQ. Trimming cost V 5 bases and J 3 bases; bases outside gene matches: 11. The CDR3 totals 15 residues. Only in-frame clones appear in the TCRdb table, and some are missing; sequencing was by immunoSEQ multiplex PCR. This repertoire shows about 60,000 clones, approximately 91% found once; its top ten account for around 2%. This chain uses TRBV5-1 with TRBJ2-7, with 7 bases matching TRBD2. The receptor comes from an adult with an advanced solid tumor such as melanoma, head and neck, liver or kidney cancer. Sequencing was performed on CD4+ or CD8+ T cells sorted from blood, taken in a trial of the OX40 agonist ivuxolimab. DNA of the CDR3: TGCGCCAGCAGTTTCGGAGCGGGGAAAAACTACGAGCAGTACTTC. Amino acids: CASSFGAGKNYEQYF.